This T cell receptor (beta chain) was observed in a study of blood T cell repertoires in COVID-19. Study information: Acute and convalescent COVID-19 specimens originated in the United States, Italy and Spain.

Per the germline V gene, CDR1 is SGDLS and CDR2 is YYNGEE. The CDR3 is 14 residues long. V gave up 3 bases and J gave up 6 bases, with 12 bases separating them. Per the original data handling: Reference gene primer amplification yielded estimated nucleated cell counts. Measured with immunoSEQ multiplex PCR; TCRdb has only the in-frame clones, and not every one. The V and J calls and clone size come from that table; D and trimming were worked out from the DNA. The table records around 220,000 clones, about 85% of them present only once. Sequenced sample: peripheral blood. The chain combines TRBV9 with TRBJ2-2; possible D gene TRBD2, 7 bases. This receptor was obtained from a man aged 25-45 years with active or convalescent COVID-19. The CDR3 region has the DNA TGTGCCAGCAGCGCCCCGGGGGGCCCCGGGGAGCTGTTTTTT. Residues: CASSAPGGPGELFF.